This entry concerns a single T cell receptor (beta chain). This sample was included in a study of monozygotic twins with inflammatory bowel disease. TCRdb reprocessed the 5' RACE reads, keeping one entry per CDR3 protein, no DNA. The listing contains 300,000 to 400,000 distinct CDR3 sequences. Germline V gene sequence: CDR1 LGHNA, CDR2 YSLEER. The CDR3 is 13 residues long. The receptor was isolated from a human donor with ulcerative colitis or Crohn's disease, or a healthy co-twin of an affected twin (not recorded which). The V gene is TRBV4-3, the J gene TRBJ2-7; TCRdb lists TRBD1, though no DNA is available to test this call. The sequenced material came from blood. CDR3 region: CASSQQQGYEQYF.